Included here is one T cell receptor beta chain sequence, with context. Profiled with immunoSEQ multiplex PCR; TCRdb holds only in-frame clones, not every one. The sample contains roughly 99,000 clones, about nine tenths of which appear only once. The CDR3 consists of 14 residues. With V trimmed by 3 bases and J by 7 bases, 8 bases remained unmatched. The germline V gene has CDR1 SGHNT and CDR2 YENEEA. These data originate in a study of preoperative IRX-2 immunotherapy in early breast cancer. Regarding treatment: preoperative locoregional IRX-2 cytokine immunotherapy. This phase Ib study tested locoregional IRX-2 cytokine immunotherapy given before surgery.

The chain combines TRBV11-3 with TRBJ2-7, with 8 positions matching TRBD1. The sample consisted of tumor tissue, taken after IRX-2 immunotherapy. The TCR was taken from a human donor with breast cancer. Here the CDR3 reads CASSFPGGEYEQYF. Written as DNA, the CDR3 is TGTGCCAGCAGCTTCCCAGGGGGCGAGTATGAGCAGTACTTC. The full variable domain, in which reference TRBV11-3 and TRBJ2-7 provide the parts outside the CDR3, is EAGVVQSPRYKIIEKKQPVAFWCNPISGHNTLYWYLQNLGQGPELLIRYENEEAVDDSQLPKDRFSAERLKGVDSTLKIQPAELGDSAVYLCASSFPGGEYEQYFGPGTRLTVT.